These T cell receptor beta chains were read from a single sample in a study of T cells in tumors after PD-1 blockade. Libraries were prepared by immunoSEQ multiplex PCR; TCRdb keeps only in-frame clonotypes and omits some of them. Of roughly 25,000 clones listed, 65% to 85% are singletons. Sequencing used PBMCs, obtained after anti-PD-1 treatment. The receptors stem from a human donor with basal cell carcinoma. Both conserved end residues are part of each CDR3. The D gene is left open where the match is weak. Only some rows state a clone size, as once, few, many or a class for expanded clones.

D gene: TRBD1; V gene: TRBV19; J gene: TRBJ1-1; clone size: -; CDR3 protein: CASSILIGQGTEAFF; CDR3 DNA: TGTGCCAGTAGTATCCTAATAGGACAGGGCACTGAAGCTTTCTTT
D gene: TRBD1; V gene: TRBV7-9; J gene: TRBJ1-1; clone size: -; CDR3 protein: CASSGTGVSLAEAFF; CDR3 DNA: TGTGCCAGCAGTGGGACAGGAGTAAGTCTGGCTGAAGCTTTCTTT
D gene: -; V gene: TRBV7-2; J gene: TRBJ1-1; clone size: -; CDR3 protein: CASFGQWNTEAFF; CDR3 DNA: TGTGCCAGCTTCGGACAGTGGAACACTGAAGCTTTCTTT
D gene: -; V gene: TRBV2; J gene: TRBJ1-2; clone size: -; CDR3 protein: CASQVGWEEGYGYTF; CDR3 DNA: TGTGCCAGCCAAGTGGGTTGGGAAGAAGGCTATGGCTACACCTTC
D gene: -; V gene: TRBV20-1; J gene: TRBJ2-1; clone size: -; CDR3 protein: CSASKPGLEGGYNEQFF; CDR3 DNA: TGCAGTGCTAGTAAGCCGGGCCTCGAAGGGGGTTACAATGAGCAGTTCTTC
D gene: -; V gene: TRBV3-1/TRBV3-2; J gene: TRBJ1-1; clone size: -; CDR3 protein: CASSQDYSPRAFF; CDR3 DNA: TGTGCCAGCAGCCAAGATTATTCCCCTAGGGCTTTCTTT
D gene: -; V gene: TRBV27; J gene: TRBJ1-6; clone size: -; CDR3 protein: CASSLRAGMNSPLHF; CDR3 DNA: TGTGCCAGCAGTTTACGGGCAGGGATGAATTCACCCCTCCACTTT
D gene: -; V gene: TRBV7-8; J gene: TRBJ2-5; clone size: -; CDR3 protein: CASSLRAVKETQYF; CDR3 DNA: TGTGCCAGCAGCTTAAGGGCAGTCAAAGAGACCCAGTACTTC
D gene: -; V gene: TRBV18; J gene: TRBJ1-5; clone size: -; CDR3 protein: CASSPPGVGSNQPQHF; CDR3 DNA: TGTGCCAGCTCACCACCGGGCGTAGGGAGCAATCAGCCCCAGCATTTT
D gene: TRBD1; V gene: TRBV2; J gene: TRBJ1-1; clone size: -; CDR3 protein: CASIKDRVDRGAFF; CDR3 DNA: TGTGCCAGCATCAAAGACAGGGTGGATAGGGGAGCTTTCTTT
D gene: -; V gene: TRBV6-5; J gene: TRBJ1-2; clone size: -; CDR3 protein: CASNLDKIYGYTF; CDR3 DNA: TGTGCCAGCAACCTGGACAAAATCTATGGCTACACCTTC
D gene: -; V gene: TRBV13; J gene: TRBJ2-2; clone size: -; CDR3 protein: CASSLGFTGYTGELFF; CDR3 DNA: TGTGCCAGCAGCTTAGGTTTCACAGGGTACACCGGGGAGCTGTTTTTT
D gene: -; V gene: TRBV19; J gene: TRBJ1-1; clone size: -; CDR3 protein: CASSMGGGGTEAFF; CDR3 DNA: TGTGCCAGTAGTATGGGGGGCGGGGGCACTGAAGCTTTCTTT
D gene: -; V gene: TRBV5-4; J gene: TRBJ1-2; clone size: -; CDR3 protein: CASSLESGFANYGYTF; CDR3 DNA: TGTGCCAGCAGCTTGGAATCCGGTTTCGCTAACTATGGCTACACCTTC
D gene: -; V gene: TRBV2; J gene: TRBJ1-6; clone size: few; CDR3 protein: CASSVGSWGSPLHF; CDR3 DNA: TGTGCCAGCAGTGTAGGGTCTTGGGGCTCACCCCTCCACTTT
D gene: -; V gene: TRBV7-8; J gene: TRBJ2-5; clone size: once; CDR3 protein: CASSSPGSEETQYF; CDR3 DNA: TGTGCCAGCAGCTCGCCGGGATCAGAAGAGACCCAGTACTTC
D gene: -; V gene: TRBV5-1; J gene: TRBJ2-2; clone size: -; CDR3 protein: CASSLGNTGNTGELFF; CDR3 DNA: TGCGCCAGCAGCTTGGGAAATACAGGAAACACCGGGGAGCTGTTTTTT
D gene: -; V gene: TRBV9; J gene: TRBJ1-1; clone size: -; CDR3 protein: CASSVGTPNTEAFF; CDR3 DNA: TGTGCCAGCAGCGTTGGGACACCTAACACTGAAGCTTTCTTT
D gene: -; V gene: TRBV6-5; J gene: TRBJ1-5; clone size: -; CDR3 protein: CASSYQRGSNQPQHF; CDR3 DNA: TGTGCCAGCAGTTATCAAAGGGGGTCCAATCAGCCCCAGCATTTT
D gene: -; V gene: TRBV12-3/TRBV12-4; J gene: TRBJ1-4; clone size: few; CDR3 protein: CASSLQGNEKLFF; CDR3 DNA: TGTGCCAGCAGTTTGCAGGGGAATGAAAAACTGTTTTTT
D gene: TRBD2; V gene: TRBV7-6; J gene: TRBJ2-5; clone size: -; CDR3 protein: CASSLARGRQETQYF; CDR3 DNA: TGTGCCAGCAGCTTAGCGCGGGGGAGACAAGAGACCCAGTACTTC
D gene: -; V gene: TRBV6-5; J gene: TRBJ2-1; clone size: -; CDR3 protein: CASSTTRNEQFF; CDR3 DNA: TGTGCCAGCAGTACGACTCGGAATGAGCAGTTCTTC